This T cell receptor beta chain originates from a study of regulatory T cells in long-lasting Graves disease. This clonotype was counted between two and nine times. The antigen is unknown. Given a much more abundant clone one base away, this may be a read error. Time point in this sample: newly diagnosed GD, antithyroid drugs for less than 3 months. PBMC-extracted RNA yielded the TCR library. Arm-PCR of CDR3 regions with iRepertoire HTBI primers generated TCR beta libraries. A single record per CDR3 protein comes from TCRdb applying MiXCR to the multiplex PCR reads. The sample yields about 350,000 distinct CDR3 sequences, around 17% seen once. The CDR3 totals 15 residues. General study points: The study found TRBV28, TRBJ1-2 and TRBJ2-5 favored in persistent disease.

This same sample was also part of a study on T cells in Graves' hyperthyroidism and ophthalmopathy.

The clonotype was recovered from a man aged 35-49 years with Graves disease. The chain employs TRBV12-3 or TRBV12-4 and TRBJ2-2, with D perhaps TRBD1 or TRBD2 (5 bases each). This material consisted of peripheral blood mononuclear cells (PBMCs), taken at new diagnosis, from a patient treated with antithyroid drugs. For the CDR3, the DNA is TGTGTCAGCACCCGTTGGGGGTCCGGGACCGGGGAGCTGTTTTTT. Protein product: CVSTRWGSGTGELFF.